A single sample gave rise to the 3 T cell receptor beta chains below, sequenced in a study of blood T cell repertoires in COVID-19. TCRdb's table, derived via immunoSEQ multiplex PCR, lists solely in-frame clones and lacks some. The sample gives roughly 30,000 clones, 70% to 90% of which show up once; less than 3% is in the top ten. Material for sequencing was peripheral blood. Receptors were obtained from a human donor in a cohort sampled during active COVID-19.

The chain uses TRBV7-2 and TRBJ2-7, with TRBD1 identical over 8 bases. V was pared by 6 bases and J by 4 bases, with 8 bases of the junction left unmatched. In germline, CDR1 is SGHTA, CDR2 FQGNSA. CDR3 length equals 14 residues. The CDR3 nucleotides are TGTGCCAGCAGTCCCGACAGGGGTTTTTACGAGCAGTACTTC. Its protein is CASSPDRGFYEQYF.

V and J are TRBV5-1 and TRBJ2-5, with TRBD1 as a possible D gene (6 bases). Germline CDR1 reads SGHRS; CDR2 reads YFSETQ. V was pared by 2 bases and J by 2 bases, with 10 bases between. The CDR3 totals 14 residues. The CDR3 coding sequence is TGCGCCAGCAGCTTCCAGGGGCGGCAAGAGACCCAGTACTTC. It codes for CASSFQGRQETQYF.

This clone has only one observation. This chain joins TRBV5-1 and TRBJ1-4; D perhaps matches TRBD1 (6 bases). Germline V lookup: CDR1 SGHRS, CDR2 YFSETQ. This CDR3 is built from 13 residues. The V end was cut by 0 bases, the J end by 6 bases, with 6 bases between. This CDR3 is CASSLGGHEKLFF. The CDR3 DNA follows: TGCGCCAGCAGCTTGGGGGGGCATGAAAAACTGTTTTTT.